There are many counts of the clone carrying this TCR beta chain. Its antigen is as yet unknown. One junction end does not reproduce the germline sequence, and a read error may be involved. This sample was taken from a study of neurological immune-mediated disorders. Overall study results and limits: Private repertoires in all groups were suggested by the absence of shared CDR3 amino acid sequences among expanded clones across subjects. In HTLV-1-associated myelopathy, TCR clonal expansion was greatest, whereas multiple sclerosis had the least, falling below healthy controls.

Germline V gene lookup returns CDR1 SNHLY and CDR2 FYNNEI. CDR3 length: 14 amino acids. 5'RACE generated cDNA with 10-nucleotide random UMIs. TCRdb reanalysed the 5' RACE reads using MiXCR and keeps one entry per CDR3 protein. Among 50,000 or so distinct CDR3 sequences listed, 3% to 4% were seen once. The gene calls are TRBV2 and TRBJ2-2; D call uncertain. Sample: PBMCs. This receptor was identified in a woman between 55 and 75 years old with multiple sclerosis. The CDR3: CASSRNTNNGELFF. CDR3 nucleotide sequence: TGTGCCAGCAGCCGAAACACCAACAACGGGGAGCTGTTTTTT. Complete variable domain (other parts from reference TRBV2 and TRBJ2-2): EPEVTQTPSHQVTQMGQEVILRCVPISNHLYFYWYRQILGQKVEFLVSFYNNEISEKSEIFDDQFSVERPDGSNFTLKIRSTKLEDSAMYFCASSRNTNNGELFFGEGSRLTVL.